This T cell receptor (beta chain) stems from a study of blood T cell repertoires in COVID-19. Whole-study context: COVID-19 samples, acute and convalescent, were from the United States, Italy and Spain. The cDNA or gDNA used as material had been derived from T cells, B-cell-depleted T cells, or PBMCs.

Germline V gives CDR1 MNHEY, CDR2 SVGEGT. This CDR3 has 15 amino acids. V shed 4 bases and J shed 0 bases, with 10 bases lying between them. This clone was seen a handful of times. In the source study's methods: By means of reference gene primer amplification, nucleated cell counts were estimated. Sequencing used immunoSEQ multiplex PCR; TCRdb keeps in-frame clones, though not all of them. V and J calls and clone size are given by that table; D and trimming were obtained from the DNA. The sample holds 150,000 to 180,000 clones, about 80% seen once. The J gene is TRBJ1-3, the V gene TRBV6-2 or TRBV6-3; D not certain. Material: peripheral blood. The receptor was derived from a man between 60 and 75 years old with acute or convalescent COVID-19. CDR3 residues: CASSSRGFSGNTIYF. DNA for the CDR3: TGTGCCAGCAGTTCCCGGGGTTTCTCTGGAAACACCATATATTTT.